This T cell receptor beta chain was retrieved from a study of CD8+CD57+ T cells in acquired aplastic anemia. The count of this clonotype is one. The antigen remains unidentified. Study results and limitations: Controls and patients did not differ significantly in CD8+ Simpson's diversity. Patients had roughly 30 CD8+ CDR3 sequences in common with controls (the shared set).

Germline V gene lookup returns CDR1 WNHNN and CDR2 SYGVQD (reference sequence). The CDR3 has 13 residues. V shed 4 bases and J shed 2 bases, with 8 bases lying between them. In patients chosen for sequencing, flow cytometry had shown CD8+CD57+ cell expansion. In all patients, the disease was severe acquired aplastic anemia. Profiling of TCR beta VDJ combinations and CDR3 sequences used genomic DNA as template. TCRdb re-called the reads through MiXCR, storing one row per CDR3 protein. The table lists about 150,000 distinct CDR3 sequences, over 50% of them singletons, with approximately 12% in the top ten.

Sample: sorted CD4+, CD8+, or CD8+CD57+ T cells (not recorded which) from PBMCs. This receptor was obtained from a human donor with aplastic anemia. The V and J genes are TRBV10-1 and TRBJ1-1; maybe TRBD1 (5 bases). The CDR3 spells CASSGTPNTEAFF. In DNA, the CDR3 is TGCGCCAGCAGTGGGACACCAAACACTGAAGCTTTCTTT.